Presented here are 22 T cell receptor beta chains from one specimen sequenced in a study of monozygotic twins with inflammatory bowel disease. From its re-call of the 5' RACE reads, TCRdb lists each CDR3 protein once, without DNA. This sample's table has some 190,000 distinct CDR3 sequences. Specimen: blood. Receptors were obtained from a human donor with ulcerative colitis or Crohn's disease, or a healthy co-twin of an affected twin (not recorded which).

The J gene is TRBJ1-2, the V gene TRBV6-1; TCRdb selects TRBD1, and the lack of DNA leaves this call unchecked. This CDR3 is 15 amino acids long. Looked up from germline, CDR1 is MNHNS and CDR2 is SASEGT. CDR3 loop: CASSATHGGGYGYTF.

The chain is built from TRBV29-1 and TRBJ1-2; checking the TCRdb D call of TRBD1 is not possible without DNA. Germline V gene data show CDR1 as SQVTM and CDR2 as ANQGSEA. This CDR3 is 12 amino acids long. The CDR3 here is CSVPEDVYGYTF.

J is TRBJ1-5 and V is TRBV12-3 or TRBV12-4. CDR3 length: 14 residues. CDR3 in amino acids: CASSFGQYNQPQHF.

The rearrangement links TRBV7-3 to TRBJ2-1; the TCRdb D gene call, TRBD2, has no DNA to confirm it. Germline assignment: CDR1 SGHTA and CDR2 FQGTGA. The CDR3 has 15 residues. This chain's CDR3 is CASSLIAGVGNEQFF.

The rearrangement uses TRBV7-2 and TRBJ1-1; TCRdb selects TRBD1, and the lack of DNA leaves this call unchecked. CDR1 and CDR2 (germline): SGHTA, FQGNSA. The CDR3 totals 14 residues. The CDR3 sequence is CASSQGTAITEAFF.

The rearrangement joins TRBV2 to TRBJ2-2; TCRdb's assignment of TRBD1 cannot be checked, as there is no DNA. The CDR3 is made up of 15 amino acids. Germline V gene sequence: CDR1 SNHLY, CDR2 FYNNEI. The CDR3 here is CASSKGQLDTGELFF.

The gene calls are TRBV6-5 and TRBJ1-6. CDR3 size: 14 residues. The germline gives CDR1 MNHEY, CDR2 SVGAGI. CDR3 sequence: CATAVSSYNSPLHF.

The J gene is TRBJ1-1, the V gene TRBV20-1; the TCRdb D gene call, TRBD1, has no DNA to confirm it. The CDR3 loop spans 13 amino acids. Germline values: CDR1 DFQATT, CDR2 SNEGSKA (reference sequence). This chain's CDR3 is CSARGTVNTEAFF.

The gene calls are TRBV7-9 and TRBJ2-7; TCRdb's D gene call, TRBD2, goes unchecked for lack of DNA. From germline, CDR1 is SEHNR and CDR2 FQNEAQ (reference sequence). The CDR3 runs to 14 residues. The CDR3 here is CASSEGLARGEQYF.

This chain links TRBV20-1 with TRBJ2-3; TCRdb indicates TRBD2, and absent DNA this call remains unverified. Looked up from germline, CDR1 is DFQATT and CDR2 is SNEGSKA (reference sequence). This CDR3 has 17 residues. This chain's CDR3 is CSARTSGGFKGTDTQYF.

V gene TRBV19 combines with J gene TRBJ1-1; TCRdb picks TRBD1, but there is no DNA to check that call. From germline, CDR1 is LNHDA and CDR2 SQIVND (reference sequence). CDR3 length equals 15 residues. The CDR3 spells CASKQKGQENTEAFF.

The V and J genes are TRBV7-2 and TRBJ1-1. Germline CDR1 reads SGHTA; CDR2 reads FQGNSA. The CDR3 runs to 15 residues. The CDR3 loop is CASSLAEGLGTEAFF.

V gene TRBV30 combines with J gene TRBJ2-2; TCRdb reports TRBD1, a call that lacks DNA to check it against. Germline-derived CDR1 and CDR2 are GTSNPN and SVGIG (reference sequence). This CDR3 is built from 13 residues. CDR3 region: CAWTRPNTGELFF.

This sequence joins TRBV15 and TRBJ1-3; checking the TCRdb D call of TRBD1 is not possible without DNA. Per the germline V gene, CDR1 is LNHNV and CDR2 is YYDKDF (reference sequence). The CDR3 runs to 16 residues. CDR3 loop: CATSNRDRGSGNTIYF.

The chain carries TRBV30 and TRBJ1-2; TCRdb's D call of TRBD1 is untestable without DNA. CDR3 size: 18 residues. Per the germline V gene, CDR1 is GTSNPN and CDR2 is SVGIG (reference sequence). This chain's CDR3 is CAWSAKGRGPPSNYGYTF. Filled out from reference TRBV30 and TRBJ1-2, the complete variable domain reads SQTIHQWPATLVQPVGSPLSLECTVEGTSNPNLYWYRQAAGRGLQLLFYSVGIGQISSEVPQNLSASRPQDRQFILSSKKLLLSDSGFYLCAWSAKGRGPPSNYGYTFGSGTRLTVV.

The J gene is TRBJ2-5, the V gene TRBV18; the TCRdb call, TRBD1, lacks DNA for checking. Germline loops: CDR1 KGHSH, CDR2 LQKENI. The CDR3 totals 14 residues. The CDR3 loop reads CASSQTGGMETQYF.

The V and J genes are TRBV28 and TRBJ1-3. Per the germline V gene, CDR1 is MDHEN and CDR2 is SYDVKM. CDR3 size: 12 residues. CDR3 residues: CASSFHGNTIYF.

Here the CDR3 reads CATSDPGAGGTDTQYF. This chain links TRBV24-1 with TRBJ2-3; TCRdb calls TRBD2, which cannot be checked without DNA. CDR1 is KGHDR, CDR2 SFDVKD, per germline. The CDR3 has 16 residues.

The chain combines TRBV7-8 with TRBJ1-1; lacking DNA, the TRBD1 call made by TCRdb goes unchecked. The CDR3 has 13 amino acids. The germline V gene has CDR1 SGHVS and CDR2 FQNEAQ. The CDR3 spells CASSYYRDTEAFF.

The V gene is TRBV5-1, the J gene TRBJ2-1; with no DNA, the TCRdb D assignment of TRBD1 cannot be verified. The germline gives CDR1 SGHRS, CDR2 YFSETQ. The CDR3 contains 14 residues. The CDR3 is CSSRGTGTYNEQFF.

This chain joins TRBV13 and TRBJ1-4. Germline V gives CDR1 PRHDT, CDR2 FYEKMQ (reference sequence). This CDR3 has 13 amino acids. CDR3 sequence: CASSSADNEKLFF.

The chain carries TRBV6-1 and TRBJ2-1; lacking DNA, the TRBD1 call made by TCRdb goes unchecked. The CDR3 is made up of 11 amino acids. Per germline, CDR1 MNHNS and CDR2 SASEGT. The CDR3 spells CASNGANEQFF.